This T cell receptor (beta chain) was found in a study of spatial heterogeneity in lung cancer. The study's findings and limits: Tumor mutation counts were tracked by expanded intratumoral alpha and beta TCR counts.

TCRdb analysed the 5' RACE reads with MiXCR anew, one entry per CDR3 protein. The table lists about 3,700 distinct CDR3 sequences, roughly 5% of them singletons, with 13% in the top ten. Time point of the sample: sample taken at primary tumor resection. Within the sample, this clonotype is medium-sized. Its antigen is still unknown. The CDR3 covers 14 residues. V shed 0 bases and J 5 bases; nucleotides not matched to a gene: 7. Germline assignment: CDR1 DFQATT and CDR2 SNEGSKA (reference sequence). The chain combines TRBV20-1 with TRBJ2-7; 7 nucleotides match TRBD1. The source of this sequence is a female donor with early-stage non-small cell lung cancer. This sample comprised lung tumor tissue, obtained at surgery. The CDR3 sequence: CSARDRRDSHEQYF. The DNA for the CDR3 is TGCAGTGCTAGAGATCGCAGGGACAGCCACGAGCAGTACTTC.